This TCR beta chain was captured by sequencing in a study of blood T cells in healthy people across ages. V lost 6 bases to trimming and J lost 2 bases, with 17 bases between them. The CDR3 extends over 15 amino acids. General study points: When one million T cells were used, diversity estimates were thought to be underestimates.

Of note for this clonotype: Its antigen is undetermined.

Then a second PCR, running roughly 7 to 11 cycles, was carried out with a sample-barcoded 5' primer and a J-beta primer mix. TCRdb re-called the 5' RACE reads through MiXCR, storing one row per CDR3 protein. Of approximately 800,000 distinct CDR3 sequences listed, 58% are singletons. This clonotype originated in a man younger than 45 in good health. V usage is TRBV12-3 or TRBV12-4 and J usage is TRBJ2-7; D perhaps matches TRBD2 (7 bases). Material for sequencing was blood. The CDR3 here is CASRPGGGRTYEQYF. The DNA of the CDR3 is TGTGCCAGCAGGCCGGGGGGCGGGAGAACCTACGAGCAGTACTTC.